Below are 27 T cell receptor beta chains sequenced from a single sample in a study of early T cells in non-severe SARS-CoV-2 infection. TCRdb redid the calling of the 5' RACE reads with MiXCR, one entry per CDR3 protein. The table includes around 77,000 distinct CDR3 sequences, approximately 14% detected once. This specimen consisted of whole blood, obtained at baseline. Every receptor here comes from an adult who was a healthcare worker with PCR-confirmed SARS-CoV-2 infection or an uninfected control (not recorded which).

This clonotype was observed many times. The chain is built from TRBV28 and TRBJ2-1, with D maybe TRBD1 (6 bases). V lost 4 bases, J lost 0 bases, and 10 bases lay in between. The CDR3 has 15 amino acids. Germline CDR1 and CDR2: MDHEN and SYDVKM. The CDR3 is CASSSGQASYNEQFF. CDR3 bases: TGTGCCAGCAGTTCGGGACAAGCCTCCTACAATGAGCAGTTCTTC.

The chain recombines TRBV7-9 with TRBJ2-1, with D possibly being TRBD2 (5 bases). CDR1 and CDR2 from the germline V gene are SEHNR and FQNEAQ (reference sequence). Trimming took off 0 bases at V and 5 bases at J, with 20 bases between the two ends. The CDR3 totals 18 residues. CDR3 loop: CASSLAWASPSGNNEQFF. The CDR3 DNA sequence: TGTGCCAGCAGCTTAGCGTGGGCTAGCCCCTCTGGGAACAATGAGCAGTTCTTC.

The chain carries TRBV7-9 and TRBJ1-3; 9 bases map to TRBD1. Losses at the gene ends were 4 bases for V and 4 bases for J; bases not matched to a gene: 8. Per germline, CDR1 SEHNR and CDR2 FQNEAQ (reference sequence). This CDR3 is built from 16 residues. The CDR3 nucleotides read TGTGCCAGCAGCTCCCGGGACAGGGTGAAGGGAAACACCATATATTTT. It yields the protein CASSSRDRVKGNTIYF.

This chain connects TRBV10-3 to TRBJ2-7; TRBD1 might be the D (6 bases). This CDR3 spans 15 amino acids. From germline, CDR1 is ENHRY and CDR2 SYGVKD. The V end was cut by 3 bases, the J end by 1 base, with 13 bases between. Written as DNA, the CDR3 is TGTGCCATCAGTGAAGGGGACAAGAGTTCCTACGAGCAGTACTTC. It is translated as CAISEGDKSSYEQYF.

The table lists this clonotype with a few counts. The rearrangement uses TRBV28 and TRBJ2-2, with 7 bases matching TRBD1. Trimming cost V 6 bases and J 5 bases; bases outside gene matches: 9. The CDR3 consists of 15 residues. Germline CDR1 is MDHEN and CDR2 is SYDVKM. Here the CDR3 reads CASRENRGRTGELFF. The CDR3 region has the DNA TGTGCCAGCAGAGAGAACAGGGGTAGGACCGGGGAGCTGTTTTTT.

In its sample, this clonotype was seen many times. J is TRBJ2-7 and V is TRBV5-1, with D perhaps matching TRBD2 (6 bases). Trimming left V 4 bases short and J 0 bases short, with 11 bases between. The CDR3 length is 14 residues. The germline V gene encodes CDR1 SGHRS and CDR2 YFSETQ. For the CDR3, the DNA is TGCGCCAGCAGCAAGGGACTGACCTCCTACGAGCAGTACTTC. Translated, it gives CASSKGLTSYEQYF.

CDR3 DNA sequence: TGTGCCAGCAGTTACCATCGTGGGACAGGGGCGATTGAGGAAGCTTTCTTT. Protein product: CASSYHRGTGAIEEAFF. The chain uses TRBV6-5 and TRBJ1-1, with 10 bases identical to TRBD1. V dropped 2 bases and J dropped 8; count of bases not matched to a gene: 14. Germline V gene data show CDR1 as MNHEY and CDR2 as SVGAGI. The CDR3 has 17 amino acids.

The chain is built from TRBV4-1 and TRBJ2-2, with 12 nucleotides matching TRBD2. Germline assignment: CDR1 MGHRA and CDR2 YSYEKL. The V gene end was trimmed by 4 bases and the J gene end by 2 bases; junction bases not matched to a gene: 8. This CDR3 is 18 amino acids long. CDR3: CASSPFLAGGSNTGELFF. Written as DNA, the CDR3 is TGCGCCAGCAGCCCCTTTCTAGCGGGAGGGTCTAACACCGGGGAGCTGTTTTTT.

This clonotype was counted only a few times. V is TRBV28 and J is TRBJ2-7; 8 positions match TRBD1. V shed 3 bases, J shed 3 bases, and the junction held 4 bases outside the gene matches. The germline V gene has CDR1 MDHEN and CDR2 SYDVKM. The CDR3 spans 14 residues. The DNA for the CDR3 is TGTGCCAGCAGTTTCCGGGACAGGCACTACGAGCAGTACTTC. It is translated as CASSFRDRHYEQYF.

This clonotype was detected ten times or more. Its ends do not fully match the called genes, so a read error is possible. The chain employs TRBV10-3 and TRBJ2-1; either TRBD1 or TRBD2 may fit D (5 bases each). The CDR3 has 12 residues. Germline V CDR1 and CDR2: ENHRY, SYGVKD. Written as DNA, the CDR3 is TGTGCCATCAGTTCCACCGGGACCGCTACGGTCTTC. This translates into CAISSTGTATVF.

The V and J genes are TRBV19 and TRBJ1-5; 7 bases agree with TRBD1. The CDR3 is made up of 16 amino acids. CDR1 and CDR2 (germline): LNHDA, SQIVND (reference sequence). V lost 5 bases, J lost 0 bases, and 7 bases stayed unmatched. As DNA, the CDR3 is TGTGCCAGTAGTGACGACAGGGTGTATAGCAATCAGCCCCAGCATTTT. It translates to CASSDDRVYSNQPQHF.

The chain recombines TRBV11-2 with TRBJ2-2; TRBD1 agrees at 10 bases. CDR1 is SGHAT, CDR2 FQNNGV, per germline. With V trimmed by 3 bases and J by 4 bases, 5 bases remained unmatched. The CDR3 is 16 residues long. The CDR3 protein is CASSFAGTGATGELFF. The CDR3 nucleotides are TGTGCCAGCAGCTTTGCCGGGACAGGGGCCACCGGGGAGCTGTTTTTT. The whole variable domain, remainder taken from reference TRBV11-2 and TRBJ2-2, is EAGVAQSPRYKIIEKRQSVAFWCNPISGHATLYWYQQILGQGPKLLIQFQNNGVVDDSQLPKDRFSAERLKGVDSTLKIQPAKLEDSAVYLCASSFAGTGATGELFFGEGSRLTVL.

Written as DNA, the CDR3 is TGTGCCAGCAGTACAGGGGGCGCGGAGACCCAGTACTTC. Its protein product is CASSTGGAETQYF. This chain links TRBV12-3 or TRBV12-4 with TRBJ2-5; 9 nucleotides align to TRBD1. The ends lost 5 bases at V and 5 bases at J; junction bases unmatched: 3. The CDR3 has 13 amino acids.

This sequence joins TRBV5-1 and TRBJ2-5; 8 bases fit TRBD2. CDR1 is SGHRS and CDR2 is YFSETQ in the germline V gene. The CDR3 totals 15 residues. The junction had 11 bases not matched to a gene; V was cut back by 5 bases and J by 5 bases. CDR3 sequence (DNA): TGCGCCAGCAGTTCCGGGACTAGGGTTCGGGAGACCCAGTACTTC. This sequence encodes CASSSGTRVRETQYF.

As DNA, the CDR3 is TGCGCCAGCAGCCCGGGACTAGCGGGATCTGAGGAGCAGTTCTTC. Amino acid sequence: CASSPGLAGSEEQFF. The genes are TRBV5-1 and TRBJ2-1, with 13 bases aligning to TRBD2. CDR3 length: 15 residues. V was clipped by 4 bases and J by 10 bases; unmatched bases: 8. Germline values: CDR1 SGHRS, CDR2 YFSETQ.

The chain recombines TRBV9 with TRBJ2-5; D may be TRBD1 (6 bases). The CDR3 has 15 amino acids. Per germline, CDR1 SGDLS and CDR2 YYNGEE. Trimming took off 1 base at V and 5 bases at J, with 15 bases between the two ends. Here the CDR3 DNA reads TGTGCCAGCAGCGTAATGGGACACCCGGGGGAGACCCAGTACTTC. Its translation: CASSVMGHPGETQYF.

This chain links TRBV20-1 with TRBJ2-4, with unresolved D. V dropped 6 bases and J dropped 5 bases, with 11 bases sitting between them. Germline assignment: CDR1 DFQATT and CDR2 SNEGSKA (reference sequence). The CDR3 consists of 12 residues. CDR3 bases: TGCAGTGCCGGCCAACCCCAAAACATTCAGTACTTC. Protein sequence: CSAGQPQNIQYF.

This clonotype was detected ten times or more. The chain carries TRBV29-1 and TRBJ2-2; TRBD2 might be the D (6 bases). In germline, CDR1 is SQVTM, CDR2 ANQGSEA. V was clipped by 4 bases and J by 2 bases, with 14 bases between them. The CDR3 is 15 amino acids. CDR3: CSVGGLAANTGELFF. CDR3 in DNA: TGCAGCGTTGGGGGTTTAGCGGCCAACACCGGGGAGCTGTTTTTT.

This sequence joins TRBV9 and TRBJ2-3; 7 nucleotides align to TRBD2. J gave up 0 bases and V 0 bases, and 4 bases lay outside the gene matches. The length of the CDR3 is 16 residues. Germline-derived CDR1 and CDR2 are SGDLS and YYNGEE. CDR3 bases: TGTGCCAGCAGCGTAGAGCGGGGATCTAGCACAGATACGCAGTATTTT. As protein: CASSVERGSSTDTQYF.

The chain employs TRBV18 and TRBJ2-7, with no clear D. Trimming removed 3 bases at V and 1 base at J, with 7 bases between. The CDR3 length is 13 residues. Looked up from germline, CDR1 is KGHSH and CDR2 is LQKENI. The CDR3 bases are TGTGCCAGCTCACCCGAGGTTTCCTACGAGCAGTACTTC. Translation: CASSPEVSYEQYF.

This clonotype was counted at least ten times. The chain is built from TRBV2 and TRBJ1-1, with a possible D match to TRBD1 (5 bases). The CDR3 contains 13 residues. Germline V gene data show CDR1 as SNHLY and CDR2 as FYNNEI. With 4 bases removed from V and 5 bases from J, the gap between germline ends came to 11 bases. The CDR3 DNA reads as TGTGCCAGCAGTGGACAGCTTAGGACTGAAGCTTTCTTT. Translating it yields CASSGQLRTEAFF. Together with reference TRBV2 and TRBJ1-1, the CDR3 gives the full variable domain: EPEVTQTPSHQVTQMGQEVILRCVPISNHLYFYWYRQILGQKVEFLVSFYNNEISEKSEIFDDQFSVERPDGSNFTLKIRSTKLEDSAMYFCASSGQLRTEAFFGQGTRLTVV.

The V and J genes are TRBV29-1 and TRBJ2-5; the D is unclear. V lost 3 bases, J lost 2 bases, and 10 bases lay in between. In germline, CDR1 is SQVTM, CDR2 ANQGSEA. The CDR3 extends over 13 amino acids. CDR3 in DNA: TGCAGCGTTGATAAGTTGGGACAAGAGACCCAGTACTTC. Its protein is CSVDKLGQETQYF.

This chain uses TRBV5-1 with TRBJ2-7; D gene uncertain. Germline CDR1 and CDR2: SGHRS and YFSETQ. The CDR3 is 14 amino acids. V was clipped by 1 base and J by 2 bases, with 10 bases between them. The CDR3 bases are TGCGCCAGCAGCTTGCGTCCCGAGGCCTACGAGCAGTACTTC. Translated, it gives CASSLRPEAYEQYF.

There are many counts of this clonotype. V and J are TRBV4-1 and TRBJ2-3; 10 bases fit TRBD1. Per the germline V gene, CDR1 is MGHRA and CDR2 is YSYEKL. This CDR3 has 15 residues. The CDR3 sequence: CASRSGTGVGDTQYF. Written as DNA, the CDR3 is TGCGCATCCCGAAGCGGGACAGGGGTCGGAGATACGCAGTATTTT.

The V call is TRBV9, the J call TRBJ1-1; D remains unclear. Trimming stripped 4 bases from V and 3 bases from J, with 10 bases between. CDR3 length: 13 residues. CDR1 and CDR2 (germline): SGDLS, YYNGEE. CDR3 residues: CASSPGPDTEAFF. The CDR3 DNA is TGTGCCAGCAGCCCCGGGCCCGACACTGAAGCTTTCTTT.

The table lists this clonotype with many counts. The genes are TRBV18 and TRBJ2-5; D possibly corresponds to TRBD2 (5 bases). The germline gives CDR1 KGHSH, CDR2 LQKENI. The length of the CDR3 is 15 residues. Trimming stripped 2 bases from V and 7 bases from J, with 17 bases between. The CDR3 bases are TGTGCCAGCTCACCATCGACTACCTCCTATCGGACCCAGTACTTC. Protein product: CASSPSTTSYRTQYF.

The J gene is TRBJ2-1, the V gene TRBV29-1; no reliable D call. The CDR3 is 13 amino acids. V shed 4 bases and J shed 0 bases, with 7 bases lying between them. The V gene's germline CDR1 is SQVTM and CDR2 ANQGSEA. This CDR3 reads CSVGVTSYNEQFF. DNA for the CDR3: TGCAGCGTTGGTGTCACCTCCTACAATGAGCAGTTCTTC.